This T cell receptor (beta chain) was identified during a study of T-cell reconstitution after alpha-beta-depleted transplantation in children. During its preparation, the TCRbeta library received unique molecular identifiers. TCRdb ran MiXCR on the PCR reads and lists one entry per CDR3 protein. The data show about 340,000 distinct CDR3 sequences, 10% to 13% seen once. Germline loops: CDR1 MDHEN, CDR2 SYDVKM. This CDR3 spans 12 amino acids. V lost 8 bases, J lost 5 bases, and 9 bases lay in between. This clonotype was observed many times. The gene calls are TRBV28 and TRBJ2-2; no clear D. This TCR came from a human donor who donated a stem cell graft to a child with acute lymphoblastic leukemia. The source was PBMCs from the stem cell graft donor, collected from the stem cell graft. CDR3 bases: TGTGCCAGCTTCGTAGGAACCGGGGAGCTGTTTTTT. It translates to CASFVGTGELFF.